These 9 T cell receptor beta chains were sequenced from one sample in a study of T cell changes during pregnancy in multiple sclerosis. The method was immunoSEQ multiplex PCR; TCRdb's version includes in-frame clones alone and lacks a portion of them. In the table there are tens of thousands of clones, under 95% of which are singletons. Sequencing was performed on peripheral blood, taken in the third trimester of pregnancy. All receptors derive from a female donor in good health, enrolled as a control in a pregnancy study.

The CDR3 loop reads CASGFVAGAYEQYF. The CDR3 bases are TGTGCCAGCGGATTTGTGGCAGGGGCTTACGAGCAGTACTTC. V usage is TRBV28 and J usage is TRBJ2-7; tentatively, D is TRBD1 (6 bases). The germline CDR1 and CDR2 sequences are MDHEN and SYDVKM. This CDR3 has 14 amino acids. Between the trimmed V and J ends, which lost 8 bases and 4 bases, there was a span of 18 bases.

This chain connects TRBV6-6 to TRBJ2-1; D might be TRBD2 (6 bases). V lost 2 bases, J lost 0 bases, and 11 bases lay in between. Germline V lookup: CDR1 MNHNY, CDR2 SVGAGI (reference sequence). This CDR3 is built from 16 residues. The CDR3 DNA reads as TGTGCCAGCAGTTACGGCGGGGCTCGCTCCTACAATGAGCAGTTCTTC. It encodes CASSYGGARSYNEQFF.

This chain uses TRBV4-2 with TRBJ1-1; 9 nucleotides agree with TRBD1. Per germline, CDR1 LGHNA and CDR2 YNFKEQ. The CDR3 totals 14 residues. Unmatched junction bases numbered 8, after V lost 1 base and J lost 11 bases. CDR3 in DNA: TGTGCCAGCAGCCAAGCGGGACAGGGTTTTAACGCTTTCTTT. This encodes CASSQAGQGFNAFF.

The chain links TRBV29-1 to TRBJ1-1; no clear D gene. CDR3 size: 10 residues. The germline V gene has CDR1 SQVTM and CDR2 ANQGSEA. V was pared by 6 bases and J by 10 bases, with 12 bases between. The CDR3 spells CSVGPGAAFF. CDR3 nucleotides: TGCAGCGTGGGTCCCGGAGCAGCTTTCTTT.

The chain recombines TRBV7-4 with TRBJ2-7; 7 positions agree with TRBD2. V lost 1 base to trimming and J lost 4 bases; unmatched junction nucleotides: 10. This CDR3 has 16 residues. The germline V gene has CDR1 SGHVT and CDR2 SQSDAQ. Here the CDR3 DNA reads TGTGCCAGCAGCTTAGGGAGGGATCAGGGACTATACGAGCAGTACTTC. Its protein product is CASSLGRDQGLYEQYF.

The V and J genes are TRBV10-2 and TRBJ2-2; possibly TRBD2 for D (6 bases). CDR1 is WSHSY and CDR2 is SAAADI in the germline V gene. The CDR3 covers 16 residues. V lost 7 bases to trimming and J lost 1 base, with 16 bases between them. The CDR3 region is CASTRPGLLNTGELFF. DNA for the CDR3: TGCGCCAGCACTAGACCGGGACTCTTGAACACCGGGGAGCTGTTTTTT.

The chain has TRBV27 and TRBJ2-2; possibly TRBD1 for D (6 bases). The CDR3 is 15 residues long. CDR1 is MNHEY, CDR2 SMNVEV, per germline (reference sequence). The V end lost 5 bases, the J end lost 3 bases, and 13 bases lay between the germline ends. The CDR3 sequence: CASSPMDRHTGELFF. DNA for the CDR3: TGTGCCAGCAGTCCAATGGACAGACACACCGGGGAGCTGTTTTTT.

The chain has TRBV2 and TRBJ2-2; 8 positions agree with TRBD1. The CDR3 spans 13 residues. Per the germline V gene, CDR1 is SNHLY and CDR2 is FYNNEI. V was pared by 9 bases and J by 1 base, with 1 base of the junction left unmatched. The CDR3 loop is CARQGGNTGELFF. DNA for the CDR3: TGTGCCAGACAGGGGGGGAACACCGGGGAGCTGTTTTTT.

This clone has a single count. This chain links TRBV5-6 with TRBJ2-3; possibly TRBD2 for D (5 bases). The ends were cut back, 2 bases at V and 0 bases at J, with 7 bases in the middle. The CDR3 length is 14 residues. The germline gives CDR1 SGHDT, CDR2 YYEEEE. CDR3 region: CASSFGESTDTQYF. The CDR3 nucleotides are TGTGCCAGCAGCTTCGGGGAGAGCACAGATACGCAGTATTTT.